This T cell receptor (beta chain) appears in the sequencing data of a study of T-cell memory formation after mild COVID-19. As for the study in general: Largely, the TCR clusters proved donor specific. General study results and limits: The finding that pre-infection memory included some responding clones suggested that cross-reactive memory joined. Mainly in CM and EM were contracting CD4+ clones; CD8+ were in EMRA.

5'RACE primed at constant segments yielded TCR alpha and TCR beta cDNA libraries bearing sample barcodes and UMIs. One entry per CDR3 protein results from TCRdb running MiXCR on the 5' RACE reads. Of about 340,000 distinct CDR3 sequences listed, about 20% are singletons. Germline V gene data show CDR1 as MGHRA and CDR2 as YSYEKL. The CDR3 length is 16 residues. The V end was cut by 3 bases, the J end by 3 bases, with 14 bases between. With regard to this clonotype: Its antigen is undetermined.

The material sequenced was PBMCs or a T cell subset sorted from them (not recorded which). This chain uses TRBV4-1 with TRBJ2-2; D may match TRBD1 or TRBD2 (5 bases each). The source is a man aged 18 to 35 who had mild COVID-19 (a few samples of this study predate the infection). Cell type and time point are not known. The CDR3 reads CASSHVAGTYTGELFF. In DNA, the CDR3 is TGCGCCAGCAGCCATGTGGCAGGGACCTACACCGGGGAGCTGTTTTTT.